The 8 T cell receptor beta chains below were found in one sample sequenced in a study of STAT5B mutations in CD4+ large granular lymphocyte leukemia. Sequenced by immunoSEQ multiplex PCR; TCRdb stores in-frame clones only, minus some. The table includes fewer than 25,000 clones, 82% detected once. The sample taken for sequencing was CD4+ T cells from blood buffy coats. The origin of the receptors is a human donor in good health.

The rearrangement uses TRBV7-2 and TRBJ1-2; the D gene is possibly TRBD1 (5 bases). Germline CDR1 reads SGHTA; CDR2 reads FQGNSA. This CDR3 spans 15 amino acids. Trimming removed 5 bases from V and 7 bases from J, with 20 bases in between. CDR3 amino acids: CASSEGGFRGGGYTF. The CDR3 DNA is TGTGCCAGCAGCGAAGGAGGGTTTAGGGGTGGTGGCTACACCTTC.

The CDR3 region is CASSETMVTEAFF. In nucleotides, the CDR3 is TGTGCCAGCAGTGAAACAATGGTCACTGAAGCTTTCTTT. V gene TRBV2 combines with J gene TRBJ1-1, with D unclear. CDR1 and CDR2 (germline): SNHLY, FYNNEI. The CDR3 sequence is 13 residues long. V was shortened by 2 bases and J by 4 bases, with 8 bases between the two germline ends. Supplemented by reference TRBV2 and TRBJ1-1, the full variable domain reads EPEVTQTPSHQVTQMGQEVILRCVPISNHLYFYWYRQILGQKVEFLVSFYNNEISEKSEIFDDQFSVERPDGSNFTLKIRSTKLEDSAMYFCASSETMVTEAFFGQGTRLTVV.

The J gene is TRBJ1-1, the V gene TRBV28, with TRBD1 matching over 7 bases. Germline V gene lookup returns CDR1 MDHEN and CDR2 SYDVKM. Trimming at V came to 4 bases and at J to 7 bases, leaving 9 bases not matched to a gene. This CDR3 comprises 14 residues. CDR3 in DNA: TGTGCCAGCAGTTACAATAGGGGGCGAGGTGAAGCTTTCTTT. Its translation is CASSYNRGRGEAFF.

The chain links TRBV4-2 to TRBJ2-1; 10 nucleotides align to TRBD2. CDR3 length: 16 amino acids. Germline values: CDR1 LGHNA, CDR2 YNFKEQ. V lost 5 bases to trimming and J lost 4 bases; unmatched junction nucleotides: 8. The CDR3 DNA is TGTGCCAGCAGCTGGAATAGCGGGAGGTGGTACAATGAGCAGTTCTTC. Translated, it gives CASSWNSGRWYNEQFF.

The gene calls are TRBV15 and TRBJ1-2; no firm D call. The CDR3 has 12 amino acids. V lost 1 base and J lost 8, with 8 bases in between. Per the germline V gene, CDR1 is LNHNV and CDR2 is YYDKDF (reference sequence). CDR3 DNA: TGTGCCACCAGCAGAGTTGACGTGGGCTACACCTTC. As protein: CATSRVDVGYTF.

The chain employs TRBV9 and TRBJ2-5; 9 bases align to TRBD1. The V gene's germline CDR1 is SGDLS and CDR2 YYNGEE. The CDR3 consists of 14 residues. The V gene end was trimmed by 3 bases and the J gene end by 3 bases; junction bases not matched to a gene: 3. CDR3 DNA: TGTGCCAGCAGCGCCGGGACAGGGAAAGAGACCCAGTACTTC. This codes for CASSAGTGKETQYF.

This clone was counted a few times. The V call is TRBV30, the J call TRBJ1-5; D perhaps matches TRBD1 (5 bases). Germline V gene sequence: CDR1 GTSNPN, CDR2 SVGIG (reference sequence). The CDR3 has 13 residues. CDR3 in amino acids: CAAAQNPGQPQHF. The CDR3 DNA reads TGTGCGGCAGCTCAAAATCCAGGGCAGCCCCAGCATTTT.

The rearrangement links TRBV10-3 to TRBJ2-7, with 10 positions matching TRBD2. With V trimmed by 7 bases and J by 5 bases, 11 bases remained unmatched. This CDR3 is 15 amino acids long. The germline V gene has CDR1 ENHRY and CDR2 SYGVKD. This chain's CDR3 is CAIKPSLAGDHEQYF. The CDR3 DNA sequence: TGTGCCATCAAACCTTCGCTAGCGGGAGATCACGAGCAGTACTTC.